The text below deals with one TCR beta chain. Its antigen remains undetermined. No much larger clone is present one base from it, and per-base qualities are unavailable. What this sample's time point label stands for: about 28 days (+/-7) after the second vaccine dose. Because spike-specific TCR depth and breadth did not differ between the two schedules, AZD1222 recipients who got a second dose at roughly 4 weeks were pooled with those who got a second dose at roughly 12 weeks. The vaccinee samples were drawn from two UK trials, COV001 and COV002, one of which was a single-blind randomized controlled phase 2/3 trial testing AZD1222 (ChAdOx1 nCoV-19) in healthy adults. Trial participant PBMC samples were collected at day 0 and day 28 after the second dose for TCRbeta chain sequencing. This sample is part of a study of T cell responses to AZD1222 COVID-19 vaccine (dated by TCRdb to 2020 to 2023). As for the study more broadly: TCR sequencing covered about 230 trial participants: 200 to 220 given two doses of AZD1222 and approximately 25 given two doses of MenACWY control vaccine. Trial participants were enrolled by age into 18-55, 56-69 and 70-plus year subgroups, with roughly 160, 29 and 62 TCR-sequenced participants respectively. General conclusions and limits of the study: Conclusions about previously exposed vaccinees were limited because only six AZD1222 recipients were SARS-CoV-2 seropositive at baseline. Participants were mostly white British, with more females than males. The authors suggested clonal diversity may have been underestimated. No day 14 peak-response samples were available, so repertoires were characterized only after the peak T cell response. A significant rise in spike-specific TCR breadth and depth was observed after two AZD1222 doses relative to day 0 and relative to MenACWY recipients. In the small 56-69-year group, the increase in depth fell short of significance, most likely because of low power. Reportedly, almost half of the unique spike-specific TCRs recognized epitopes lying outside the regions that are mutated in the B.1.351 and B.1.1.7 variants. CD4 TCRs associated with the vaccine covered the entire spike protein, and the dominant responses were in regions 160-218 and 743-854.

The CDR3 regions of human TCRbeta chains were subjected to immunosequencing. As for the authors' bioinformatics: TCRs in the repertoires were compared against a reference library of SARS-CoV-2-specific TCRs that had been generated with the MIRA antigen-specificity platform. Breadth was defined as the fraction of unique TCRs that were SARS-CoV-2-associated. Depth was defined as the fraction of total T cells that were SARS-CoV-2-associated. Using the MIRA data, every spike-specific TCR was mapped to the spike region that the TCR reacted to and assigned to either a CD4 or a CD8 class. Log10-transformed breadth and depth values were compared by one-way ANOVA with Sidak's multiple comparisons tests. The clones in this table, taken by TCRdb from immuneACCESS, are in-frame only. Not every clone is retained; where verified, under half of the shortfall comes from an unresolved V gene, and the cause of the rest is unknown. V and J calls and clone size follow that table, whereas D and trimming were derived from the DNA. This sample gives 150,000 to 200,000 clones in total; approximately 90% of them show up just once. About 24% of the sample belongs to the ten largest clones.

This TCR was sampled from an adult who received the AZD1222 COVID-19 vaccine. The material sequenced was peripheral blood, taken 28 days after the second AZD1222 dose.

The nucleotide sequence reads TGTGCCAGCAGTTTATCAGGCAGAGTAGGCTATGGCTACACCTTC. It encodes CASSLSGRVGYGYTF. The sequence links TRBV27 to TRBJ1-2; the D gene cannot be named for sure. Trimming takes 0 bases from V and 4 bases from J, and the germline ends sit 12 bases apart. The CDR3, cysteine through phenylalanine, is 15 amino acids long. Only the CDR3 part of the read is kept: 45 bases, read in frame from the first base. The germline V gene (reference sequence) sets CDR1 to MNHEY and CDR2 to SMNVEV.